The 20 T cell receptor beta chains below come from one sample, sequenced in a study of cytomegalovirus exposure and HLA in healthy donors. The PCR employed 60 Vbeta primers together with 13 Jbeta primers. The data were produced by immunoSEQ multiplex PCR, yet TCRdb's version contains in-frame clones alone and is incomplete. The sample consists of roughly 150,000 clones, roughly four fifths of them appearing once. The specimen was PBMCs. The receptor source for this set is a woman aged 40 to 50 in good health and CMV-seronegative.

This rearrangement joins TRBV19 to TRBJ1-2; D uncertain. Germline CDR1 is LNHDA and CDR2 is SQIVND (reference sequence). This CDR3 has 11 amino acids. V lost 6 bases and J lost 4, with 6 bases in between. The CDR3 is CASREGYGYTF. The CDR3 DNA sequence: TGTGCCAGTAGAGAGGGCTATGGCTACACCTTC.

This chain connects TRBV4-1 to TRBJ1-1; D possibly corresponds to TRBD1 (6 bases). Between the trimmed V and J ends, which lost 1 base and 0 bases, there was a span of 9 bases. Looked up from germline, CDR1 is MGHRA and CDR2 is YSYEKL. The CDR3 has 15 residues. The DNA of the CDR3 is TGCGCCAGCAGCCAAGGGACAGCCTTGAACACTGAAGCTTTCTTT. This gives the protein CASSQGTALNTEAFF.

The V gene is TRBV27, the J gene TRBJ2-1; 11 bases are shared with TRBD2. Germline V gives CDR1 MNHEY, CDR2 SMNVEV (reference sequence). The trim removed 7 bases at V and 15 bases at J, leaving 8 bases unmatched. This CDR3 is 12 amino acids long. In nucleotides, the CDR3 is TGTGCCAGCAAAACTAGCGGGAGTTTTCCGTTCTTC. It codes for CASKTSGSFPFF.

The chain joins TRBV7-6 to TRBJ2-3; no clear D gene. The CDR3 totals 13 residues. Trimming removed 8 bases at V and 2 bases at J, with 11 bases between. The germline CDR1 and CDR2 sequences are SGHVS and FNYEAQ. The CDR3 DNA reads as TGTGCCAGCGCGAAACGCCTCACAGATACGCAGTATTTT. Translating it yields CASAKRLTDTQYF.

The CDR3 loop reads CASSLSISYEQYF. CDR3 sequence (DNA): TGCGCCAGCAGCTTGAGCATCTCCTACGAGCAGTACTTC. The rearrangement links TRBV5-1 to TRBJ2-7; unclear D gene. The CDR3 spans 13 residues. Germline CDR1 is SGHRS and CDR2 is YFSETQ. Trimming shortened V by 1 base and J by 0 bases, and 5 bases separated the two germline ends.

This rearrangement joins TRBV7-2 to TRBJ2-1, with 9 bases aligning to TRBD2. CDR1 and CDR2 from the germline V gene are SGHTA and FQGNSA. Trimming took 5 bases from V and 7 from J; bases not matched to a gene: 12. The CDR3 length is 16 residues. CDR3 DNA: TGTGCCAGCAGCCCCGAGGTGGGGCTAGCGGGGAATGAGCAGTTCTTC. Encoded protein: CASSPEVGLAGNEQFF.

This clone turned up a few times. The chain recombines TRBV28 with TRBJ1-5; the match to TRBD1 covers 10 bases. Germline assignment: CDR1 MDHEN and CDR2 SYDVKM. The CDR3 covers 16 residues. Losses at the gene ends were 4 bases for V and 11 bases for J; bases not matched to a gene: 14. This CDR3 is CASSSLGTGVARAQHF. DNA for the CDR3: TGTGCCAGCAGTTCCCTAGGGACAGGGGTTGCACGGGCCCAGCATTTT.

The chain employs TRBV5-1 and TRBJ2-3; D unclear. Trimming pared 4 bases from V and 5 bases from J, leaving 8 bases between. This CDR3 has 12 amino acids. In germline, CDR1 is SGHRS, CDR2 YFSETQ. DNA of the CDR3: TGCGCCAGCAGCCAGGAAGGAGATACGCAGTATTTT. This sequence encodes CASSQEGDTQYF. Complete variable domain (other parts from reference TRBV5-1 and TRBJ2-3): KAGVTQTPRYLIKTRGQQVTLSCSPISGHRSVSWYQQTPGQGLQFLFEYFSETQRNKGNFPGRFSGRQFSNSRSEMNVSTLELGDSALYLCASSQEGDTQYFGPGTRLTVL.

The chain has TRBV4-1 and TRBJ1-4, with D unresolved. The V and J ends lost 0 bases and 15 bases respectively, with 8 bases between them. The CDR3 has 11 residues. Germline V lookup: CDR1 MGHRA, CDR2 YSYEKL. The CDR3 spells CASSQEGGLFF. CDR3 sequence (DNA): TGCGCCAGCAGCCAAGAGGGAGGATTGTTTTTT.

The chain couples TRBV6-1 to TRBJ2-1; 13 nucleotides line up with TRBD2. This CDR3 contains 15 residues. V lost 5 bases to trimming and J lost 9 bases; unmatched junction nucleotides: 7. Germline V lookup: CDR1 MNHNS, CDR2 SASEGT. The CDR3 coding sequence is TGTGCCAGCAGTTTCGGACTAGCGGGAGAGGGTGAGCAGTTCTTC. It specifies CASSFGLAGEGEQFF.

This rearrangement joins TRBV19 to TRBJ2-3, with TRBD2 matching over 7 bases. J lost 0 bases, V lost 6 bases, and 6 bases had no gene match. The CDR3 covers 15 residues. The V gene's germline CDR1 is LNHDA and CDR2 SQIVND (reference sequence). The CDR3 coding sequence is TGTGCCAGTAGCACTAGTAGCGGGAGCACAGATACGCAGTATTTT. Translating it yields CASSTSSGSTDTQYF.

The rearrangement uses TRBV6-6 and TRBJ2-2; D may be TRBD2 (6 bases). Germline CDR1 MNHNY, CDR2 SVGAGI (reference sequence). The ends were cut back, 8 bases at V and 6 bases at J, with 22 bases in the middle. The CDR3 contains 16 residues. CDR3 region: CASRKRHPGEAGELFF. The CDR3 DNA follows: TGTGCCAGCCGCAAGAGGCATCCGGGGGAGGCCGGGGAGCTGTTTTTT.

The J gene is TRBJ1-2, the V gene TRBV21-1; the listed D gene, TRBD1, was not tested against the DNA. TRBV21-1 is designated a pseudogene. The CDR3 length is 13 residues. The CDR3 DNA reads TGTGCCAGCAGCAGGGGCTTTTACTATGGCTACACCTTC. Translating gives CASSRGFYYGYTF.

CDR3 nucleotide sequence: TGTGCCAGCAGCTTAAGGAGTGGAATTCATTACAATGAGCAGTTCTTC. Translation: CASSLRSGIHYNEQFF. This sequence joins TRBV11-3 and TRBJ2-1; D remains unclear. CDR1 SGHNT and CDR2 YENEEA come from the germline V gene. This CDR3 is built from 16 residues. The V end was cut by 2 bases, the J end by 4 bases, with 15 bases between. Filled out from reference TRBV11-3 and TRBJ2-1, the complete variable domain reads EAGVVQSPRYKIIEKKQPVAFWCNPISGHNTLYWYLQNLGQGPELLIRYENEEAVDDSQLPKDRFSAERLKGVDSTLKIQPAELGDSAVYLCASSLRSGIHYNEQFFGPGTRLTVL.

This clone was seen only a few times. V gene TRBV6-1 combines with J gene TRBJ1-1; 9 bases agree with TRBD1. CDR3 length: 15 amino acids. Per germline, CDR1 MNHNS and CDR2 SASEGT. V was pared by 6 bases and J by 0 bases, with 5 bases of the junction left unmatched. The CDR3 protein is CASSPNRGLNTEAFF. The CDR3 nucleotides read TGTGCCAGCAGCCCCAACAGGGGGCTGAACACTGAAGCTTTCTTT.

This rearrangement joins TRBV19 to TRBJ1-2, with 7 bases that match TRBD1. Per germline, CDR1 LNHDA and CDR2 SQIVND (reference sequence). V was pared by 7 bases and J by 7 bases, with 12 bases of the junction left unmatched. The length of the CDR3 is 14 residues. The CDR3 loop reads CASNDREYFCGYTF. CDR3 bases: TGTGCCAGTAACGACAGGGAGTATTTTTGTGGCTACACCTTC.

The rearrangement links TRBV29-1 to TRBJ1-1, with 9 bases aligning to TRBD1. V trimming: 6 bases; J trimming: 12 bases; junction bases outside the gene matches: 20. The length of the CDR3 is 15 residues. Germline CDR1 is SQVTM and CDR2 is ANQGSEA. The CDR3 nucleotides read TGCAGCGTCGTAAACCTCGGACAGGGACAGGGAGGGTCTTTCTTT. As protein: CSVVNLGQGQGGSFF.

The chain links TRBV7-6 to TRBJ2-5; D perhaps matches TRBD2 (5 bases). The germline gives CDR1 SGHVS, CDR2 FNYEAQ. Trimming took off 5 bases at V and 4 bases at J, with 11 bases between the two ends. CDR3 length equals 13 residues. In DNA form, the CDR3 reads TGTGCCAGCAGCCCGGACTTGTCAGAGACCCAGTACTTC. Its translation is CASSPDLSETQYF. The full variable domain, completed using reference TRBV7-6 and TRBJ2-5, is GAGVSQSPRYKVTKRGQDVALRCDPISGHVSLYWYRQALGQGPEFLTYFNYEAQQDKSGLPNDRFSAERPEGSISTLTIQRTEQRDSAMYRCASSPDLSETQYFGPGTRLLVL.

The chain carries TRBV5-1 and TRBJ1-1; 8 bases match TRBD1. The CDR3 loop spans 15 amino acids. The J segment lost 6 bases and the V segment lost 1 base, leaving 8 bases of the junction unmatched. Germline V gene data show CDR1 as SGHRS and CDR2 as YFSETQ. The CDR3 loop reads CASSLRTGWSSEAFF. The CDR3, as DNA: TGCGCCAGCAGCTTGAGGACAGGGTGGAGTTCTGAAGCTTTCTTT.

This chain connects TRBV7-8 to TRBJ1-1, with TRBD1 as a possible D gene (6 bases). Germline values: CDR1 SGHVS, CDR2 FQNEAQ. The germline V and J ends were trimmed by 5 bases and 11 bases, with 18 bases remaining between them. CDR3 size: 13 residues. The chain's CDR3 is CASSPGHLRTAFF. CDR3 coding DNA: TGTGCCAGCAGCCCGGGACATCTCAGGACGGCTTTCTTT.